This T cell receptor (beta chain) was documented in a study of CD8 T cells in Susac syndrome. Across the study: Active disease was present in six of the sequenced Susac syndrome patients, whereas 8 or 9 of them were in remission.

RNA amounts of about 0.5 to 1 ug underwent reverse transcription with random hexamers. TCRdb re-analysed the immunoSEQ multiplex PCR reads in MiXCR, keeping a single row per CDR3 protein. The table records around 95,000 distinct CDR3 sequences, roughly 96% of them present only once. V lost 3 bases and J 1 base, leaving 10 bases between the germline ends. Germline CDR1 reads PRHDT; CDR2 reads FYEKMQ (reference sequence). This CDR3 has 15 amino acids. The gene calls are TRBV13 and TRBJ2-1; tentative D call: TRBD1 (6 bases). Sequenced input: CD8+ T cells from PBMCs. This TCR was sampled from a human donor with Susac syndrome. This CDR3 is CASSLGRGSYNEQFF. In DNA, the CDR3 is TGTGCCAGCAGCTTGGGCAGGGGATCCTACAATGAGCAGTTCTTC. The whole variable domain, remainder taken from reference TRBV13 and TRBJ2-1, is AAGVIQSPRHLIKEKRETATLKCYPIPRHDTVYWYQQGPGQDPQFLISFYEKMQSDKGSIPDRFSAQQFSDYHSELNMSSLELGDSALYFCASSLGRGSYNEQFFGPGTRLTVL.